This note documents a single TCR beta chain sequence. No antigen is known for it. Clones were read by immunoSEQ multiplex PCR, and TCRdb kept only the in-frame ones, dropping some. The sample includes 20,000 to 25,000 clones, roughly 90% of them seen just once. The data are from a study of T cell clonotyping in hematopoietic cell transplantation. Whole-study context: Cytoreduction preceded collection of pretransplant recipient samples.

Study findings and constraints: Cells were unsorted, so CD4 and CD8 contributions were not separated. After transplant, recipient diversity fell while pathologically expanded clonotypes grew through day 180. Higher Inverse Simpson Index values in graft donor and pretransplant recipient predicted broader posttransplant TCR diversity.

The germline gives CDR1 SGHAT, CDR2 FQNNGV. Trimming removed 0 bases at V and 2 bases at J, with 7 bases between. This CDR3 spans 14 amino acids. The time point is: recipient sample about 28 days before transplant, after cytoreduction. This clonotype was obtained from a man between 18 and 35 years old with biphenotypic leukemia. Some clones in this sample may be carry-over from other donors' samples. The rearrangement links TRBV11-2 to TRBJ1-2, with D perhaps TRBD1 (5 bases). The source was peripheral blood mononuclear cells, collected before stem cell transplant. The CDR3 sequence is CASSLDPGNYGYTF. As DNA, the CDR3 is TGTGCCAGCAGCTTAGACCCAGGGAACTATGGCTACACCTTC.